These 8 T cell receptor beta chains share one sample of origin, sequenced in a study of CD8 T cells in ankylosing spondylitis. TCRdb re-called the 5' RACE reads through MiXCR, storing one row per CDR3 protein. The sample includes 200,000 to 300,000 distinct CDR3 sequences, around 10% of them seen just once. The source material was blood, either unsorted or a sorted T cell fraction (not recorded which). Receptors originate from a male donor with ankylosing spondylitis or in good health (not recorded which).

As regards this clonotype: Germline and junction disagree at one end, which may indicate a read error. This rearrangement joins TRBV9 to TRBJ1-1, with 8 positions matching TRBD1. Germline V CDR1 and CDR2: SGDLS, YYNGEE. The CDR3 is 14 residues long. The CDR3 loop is CTSRVGQGNTEAFF. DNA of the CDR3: TGTACCAGCAGAGTAGGACAGGGCAACACTGAAGCTTTCTTT. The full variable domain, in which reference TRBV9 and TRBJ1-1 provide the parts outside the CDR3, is DSGVTQTPKHLITATGQRVTLRCSPRSGDLSVYWYQQSLDQGLQFLIQYYNGEERAKGNILERFSAQQFPDLHSELNLSSLELGDSALYFCTSRVGQGNTEAFFGQGTRLTVV.

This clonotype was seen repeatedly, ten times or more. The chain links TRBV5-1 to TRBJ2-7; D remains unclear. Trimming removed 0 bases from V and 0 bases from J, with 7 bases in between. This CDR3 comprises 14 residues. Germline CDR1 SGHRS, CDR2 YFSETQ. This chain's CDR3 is CASSLEDVSYEQYF. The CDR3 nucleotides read TGCGCCAGCAGCTTGGAGGACGTCTCCTACGAGCAGTACTTC.

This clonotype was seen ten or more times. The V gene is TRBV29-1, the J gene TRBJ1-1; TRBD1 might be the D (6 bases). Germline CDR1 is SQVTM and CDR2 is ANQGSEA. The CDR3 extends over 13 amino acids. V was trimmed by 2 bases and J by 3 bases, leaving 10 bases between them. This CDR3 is CSVEQGLYTEAFF. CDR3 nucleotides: TGCAGCGTTGAACAGGGGTTGTACACTGAAGCTTTCTTT.

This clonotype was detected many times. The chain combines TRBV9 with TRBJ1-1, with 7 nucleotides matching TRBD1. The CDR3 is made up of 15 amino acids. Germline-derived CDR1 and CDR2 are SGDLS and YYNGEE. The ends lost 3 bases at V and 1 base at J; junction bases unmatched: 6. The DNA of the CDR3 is TGTGCCAGCAGCGGGACCGACAGGGCGAACACTGAAGCTTTCTTT. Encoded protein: CASSGTDRANTEAFF.

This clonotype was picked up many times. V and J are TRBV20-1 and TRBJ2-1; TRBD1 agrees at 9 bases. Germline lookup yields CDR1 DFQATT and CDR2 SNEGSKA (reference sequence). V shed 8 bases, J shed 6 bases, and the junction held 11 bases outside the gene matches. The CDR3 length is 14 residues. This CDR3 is CSSGPGTGLNEQFF. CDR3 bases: TGCAGTTCCGGACCCGGGACAGGGCTCAATGAGCAGTTCTTC.

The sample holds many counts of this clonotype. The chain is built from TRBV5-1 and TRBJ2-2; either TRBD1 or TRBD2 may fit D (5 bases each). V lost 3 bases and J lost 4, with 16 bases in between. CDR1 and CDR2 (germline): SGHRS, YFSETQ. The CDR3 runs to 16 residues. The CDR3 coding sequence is TGCGCCAGCAGCTCGATGCCAGGGAGTGGCACCGGGGAGCTGTTTTTT. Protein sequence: CASSSMPGSGTGELFF.

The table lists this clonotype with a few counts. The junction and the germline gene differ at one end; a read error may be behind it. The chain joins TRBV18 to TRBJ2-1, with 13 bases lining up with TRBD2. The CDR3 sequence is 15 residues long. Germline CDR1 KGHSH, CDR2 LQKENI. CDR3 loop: CASSPGLAGNNEQFF. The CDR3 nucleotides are TGCGCCAGCAGCCCGGGACTAGCGGGAAACAATGAGCAGTTCTTC.

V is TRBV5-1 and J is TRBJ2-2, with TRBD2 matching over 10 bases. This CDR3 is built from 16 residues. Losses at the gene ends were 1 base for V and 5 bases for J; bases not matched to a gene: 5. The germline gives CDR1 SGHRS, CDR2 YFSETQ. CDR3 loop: CASSLNLAGATGELFF. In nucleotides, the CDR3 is TGCGCCAGCAGCTTGAACCTAGCGGGAGCGACCGGGGAGCTGTTTTTT.